Shown below are 4 T cell receptor beta chains from a single sample sequenced in a study of T cells in Graves' hyperthyroidism and ophthalmopathy. From RNA transcripts, TCR beta CDR3 regions were amplified. The HTBI primer set drove a first-round RT-PCR of the TCR CDR3. MiXCR, applied by TCRdb to the multiplex PCR reads, yields one record per CDR3 protein. The data show hundreds of thousands of distinct CDR3 sequences, around a quarter seen once. Specimen: blood. The receptor set was obtained from a woman aged 25 to 39 with Graves' ophthalmopathy.

The rearrangement uses TRBV28 and TRBJ2-7; 8 bases are a match to TRBD1. Germline V gene sequence: CDR1 MDHEN, CDR2 SYDVKM. Trimming removed 5 bases from V and 2 bases from J; junction bases left unmatched: 5. This CDR3 is built from 14 residues. The CDR3 sequence is CASSRTGRTYEQYF. The CDR3 DNA sequence: TGTGCCAGCAGTAGGACAGGGCGGACCTACGAGCAGTACTTC.

The rearrangement joins TRBV27 to TRBJ2-7; D uncertain. The ends were cut back, 4 bases at V and 6 bases at J, with 10 bases in the middle. CDR1 is MNHEY, CDR2 SMNVEV, per germline (reference sequence). The CDR3 totals 12 residues. The CDR3 region has the DNA TGTGCCAGCAGTTCTATAGTTGGCGAGCAGTACTTC. It is translated as CASSSIVGEQYF.

This clonotype was seen repeatedly, ten times or more. V usage is TRBV19 and J usage is TRBJ1-2, with a possible D match to TRBD1 (5 bases). This CDR3 has 14 residues. Germline CDR1 LNHDA, CDR2 SQIVND (reference sequence). Between the trimmed V and J ends, which lost 7 bases and 5 bases, there was a span of 17 bases. This chain's CDR3 is CASNPDGDGYGYTF. The CDR3 region has the DNA TGTGCCAGTAACCCCGATGGGGACGGATATGGCTACACCTTC.

The chain recombines TRBV13 with TRBJ1-1; TRBD1 matches at 9 bases. V shed 5 bases and J 0 bases; nucleotides not matched to a gene: 7. Germline CDR1 and CDR2: PRHDT and FYEKMQ (reference sequence). CDR3 size: 16 residues. The CDR3 DNA is TGTGCCAGCAGCCGCGGACAGGGGTCAATGAACACTGAAGCTTTCTTT. Amino acids: CASSRGQGSMNTEAFF.